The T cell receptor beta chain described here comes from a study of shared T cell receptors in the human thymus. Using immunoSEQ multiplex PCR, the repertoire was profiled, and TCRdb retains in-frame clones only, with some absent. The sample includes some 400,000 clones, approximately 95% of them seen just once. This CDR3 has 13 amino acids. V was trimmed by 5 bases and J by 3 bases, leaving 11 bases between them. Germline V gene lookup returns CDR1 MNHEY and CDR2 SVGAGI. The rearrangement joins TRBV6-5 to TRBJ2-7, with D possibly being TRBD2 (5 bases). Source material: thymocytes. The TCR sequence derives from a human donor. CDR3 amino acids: CASSHGLHYEQYF. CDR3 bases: TGTGCCAGCAGTCACGGACTGCACTACGAGCAGTACTTC.